The clone carrying this T cell receptor (beta chain) was counted once. The sample comes from a study of shared clonotypes between healthy human individuals. In the study overall: Three plates each covered CD4 naive and memory; CD8 naive two, CD8 memory one.

The length of the CDR3 is 13 residues. CD45RA+ naive and CD45RA-negative memory subsets were separated from CD4+ cells. Authors' processing steps: From ImmunoSEQ came sequences covering only the junction and carrying no quality scores, so filtering differed. Data came from immunoSEQ multiplex PCR; TCRdb stores just in-frame clones and leaves some out. V and J calls and clone size are given by that table; D and trimming were obtained from the DNA. The sample consists of about 1.1 million clones, about 72% of them appearing once. The TCR comes from a man aged 18 to 30 in good health. Some clones in this sample may be carry-over from other donors' samples. Sequenced material: memory CD4+ T cells from PBMCs. The subset denotes: CD45RA-negative fraction. The J gene is TRBJ2-3, the V gene TRBV7-5; the DNA was not compared with TRBD1, the D call given in the table. TRBV7-5 is a listed pseudogene. CDR3 sequence: CASSSRGADTQYF. DNA of the CDR3: TGTGCCAGCAGTTCCAGGGGGGCAGATACGCAGTATTTT.